This T cell receptor beta chain was documented in a study of response to subunit inactivated influenza vaccine. TCRdb analysed the RT-PCR reads with MiXCR anew, one entry per CDR3 protein. The sample records roughly 500,000 distinct CDR3 sequences, 16% being singletons. CDR3 length: 11 amino acids. Germline V gene data show CDR1 as KGHSH and CDR2 as LQKENI. Trimming cost V 6 bases and J 12 bases, with 12 bases left between them. This clonotype appeared a few times. Its antigen is as yet unknown. Findings and limits, study-wide: Authors suggested seasonal influenza vaccinations each recruit few new T cells.

This sample comprised CD4+ T cells sorted from PBMCs, obtained less than 25 months after vaccination. This sequence joins TRBV18 and TRBJ2-1; possibly TRBD2 for D (7 bases). The clonotype comes from a man aged 50-75 years who received an inactivated influenza vaccine. The DNA of the CDR3 is TGTGCCAGCTCCCCAGGGGAGGGGCAGTTCTTC. The encoded protein is CASSPGEGQFF.